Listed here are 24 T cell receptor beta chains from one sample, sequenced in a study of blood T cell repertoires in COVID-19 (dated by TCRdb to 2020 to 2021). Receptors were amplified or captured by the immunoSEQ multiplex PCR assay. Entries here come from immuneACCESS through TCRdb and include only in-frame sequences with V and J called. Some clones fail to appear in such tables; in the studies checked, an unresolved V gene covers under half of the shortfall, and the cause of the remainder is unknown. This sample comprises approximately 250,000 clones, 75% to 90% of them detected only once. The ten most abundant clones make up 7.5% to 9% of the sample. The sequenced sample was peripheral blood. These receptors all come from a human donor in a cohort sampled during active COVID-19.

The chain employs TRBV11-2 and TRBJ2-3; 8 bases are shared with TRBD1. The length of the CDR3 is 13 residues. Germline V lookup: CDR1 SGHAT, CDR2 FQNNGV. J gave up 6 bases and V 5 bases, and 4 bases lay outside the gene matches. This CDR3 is CASSTGGPDTQYF. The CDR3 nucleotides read TGTGCCAGCAGCACAGGGGGTCCCGATACGCAGTATTTT. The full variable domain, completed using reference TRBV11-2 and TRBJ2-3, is EAGVAQSPRYKIIEKRQSVAFWCNPISGHATLYWYQQILGQGPKLLIQFQNNGVVDDSQLPKDRFSAERLKGVDSTLKIQPAKLEDSAVYLCASSTGGPDTQYFGPGTRLTVL.

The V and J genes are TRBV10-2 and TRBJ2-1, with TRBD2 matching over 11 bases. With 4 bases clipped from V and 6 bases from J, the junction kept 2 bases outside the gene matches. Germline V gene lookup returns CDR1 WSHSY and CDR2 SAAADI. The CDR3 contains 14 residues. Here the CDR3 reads CASSALAGVNEQFF. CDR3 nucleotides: TGCGCCAGCAGTGCACTAGCGGGAGTCAATGAGCAGTTCTTC.

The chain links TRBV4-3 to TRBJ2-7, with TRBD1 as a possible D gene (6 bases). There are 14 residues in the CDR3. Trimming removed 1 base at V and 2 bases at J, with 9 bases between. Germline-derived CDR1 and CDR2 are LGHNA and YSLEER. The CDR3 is CASSQATGPYEQYF. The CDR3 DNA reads TGCGCCAGCAGCCAAGCGACAGGACCCTACGAGCAGTACTTC.

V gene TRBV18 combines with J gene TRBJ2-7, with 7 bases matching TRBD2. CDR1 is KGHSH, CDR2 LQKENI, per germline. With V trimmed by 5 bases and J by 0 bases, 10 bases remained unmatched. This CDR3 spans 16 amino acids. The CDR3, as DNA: TGTGCCAGCTCAGCACGGTCTAGCGGTGACTCCTACGAGCAGTACTTC. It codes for CASSARSSGDSYEQYF.

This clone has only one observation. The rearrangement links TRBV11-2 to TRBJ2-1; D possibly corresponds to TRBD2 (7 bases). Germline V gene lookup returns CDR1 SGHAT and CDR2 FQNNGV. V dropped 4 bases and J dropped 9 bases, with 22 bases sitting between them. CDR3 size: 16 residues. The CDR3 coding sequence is TGTGCCAGCAGCTCTCCCGGGGGGACACCCTACGGTGAGCAGTTCTTC. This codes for CASSSPGGTPYGEQFF.

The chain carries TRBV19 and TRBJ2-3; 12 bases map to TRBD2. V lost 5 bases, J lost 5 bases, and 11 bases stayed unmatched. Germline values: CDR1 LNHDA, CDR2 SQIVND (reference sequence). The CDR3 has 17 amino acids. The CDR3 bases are TGTGCCAGTAGTTTTACGTCTAGCGGGAGGGCCATAGATACGCAGTATTTT. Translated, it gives CASSFTSSGRAIDTQYF.

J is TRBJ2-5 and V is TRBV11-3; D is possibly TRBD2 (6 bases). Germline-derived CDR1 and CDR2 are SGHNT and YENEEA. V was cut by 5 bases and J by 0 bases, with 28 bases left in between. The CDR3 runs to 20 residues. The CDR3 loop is CASSPYGTARIPPHQETQYF. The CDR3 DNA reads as TGTGCCAGCAGCCCGTACGGGACTGCCCGTATCCCTCCCCACCAAGAGACCCAGTACTTC. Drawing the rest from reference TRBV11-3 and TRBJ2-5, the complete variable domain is EAGVVQSPRYKIIEKKQPVAFWCNPISGHNTLYWYLQNLGQGPELLIRYENEEAVDDSQLPKDRFSAERLKGVDSTLKIQPAELGDSAVYLCASSPYGTARIPPHQETQYFGPGTRLLVL.

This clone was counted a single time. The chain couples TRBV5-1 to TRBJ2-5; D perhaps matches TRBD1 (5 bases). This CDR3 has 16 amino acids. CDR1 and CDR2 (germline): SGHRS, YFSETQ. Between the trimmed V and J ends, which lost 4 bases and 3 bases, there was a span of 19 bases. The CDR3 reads CASSRGFRGRKETQYF. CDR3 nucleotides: TGCGCCAGCAGCCGAGGCTTTAGGGGTCGGAAAGAGACCCAGTACTTC.

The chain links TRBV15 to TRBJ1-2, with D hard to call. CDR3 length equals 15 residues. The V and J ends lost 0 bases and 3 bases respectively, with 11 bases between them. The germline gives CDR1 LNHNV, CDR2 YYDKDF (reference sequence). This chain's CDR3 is CATSRDPPGHYGYTF. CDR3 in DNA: TGTGCCACCAGCAGAGATCCCCCAGGCCACTATGGCTACACCTTC. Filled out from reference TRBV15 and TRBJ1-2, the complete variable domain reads DAMVIQNPRYQVTQFGKPVTLSCSQTLNHNVMYWYQQKSSQAPKLLFHYYDKDFNNEADTPDNFQSRRPNTSFCFLDIRSPGLGDTAMYLCATSRDPPGHYGYTFGSGTRLTVV.

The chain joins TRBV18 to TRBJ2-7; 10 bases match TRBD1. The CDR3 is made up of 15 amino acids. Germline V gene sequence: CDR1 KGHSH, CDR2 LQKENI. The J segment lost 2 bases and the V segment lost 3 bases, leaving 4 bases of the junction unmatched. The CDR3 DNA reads TGTGCCAGCTCACCCGGGACAGGGGAGCCCTACGAGCAGTACTTC. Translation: CASSPGTGEPYEQYF.

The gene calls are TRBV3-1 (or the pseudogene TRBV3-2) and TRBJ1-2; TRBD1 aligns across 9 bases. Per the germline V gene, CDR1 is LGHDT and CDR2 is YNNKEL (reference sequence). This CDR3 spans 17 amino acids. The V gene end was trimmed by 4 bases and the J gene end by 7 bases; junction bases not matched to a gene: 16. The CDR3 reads CASSPKGSAGQGGGYTF. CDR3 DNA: TGTGCCAGCAGCCCCAAAGGGTCAGCGGGACAGGGTGGTGGCTACACCTTC.

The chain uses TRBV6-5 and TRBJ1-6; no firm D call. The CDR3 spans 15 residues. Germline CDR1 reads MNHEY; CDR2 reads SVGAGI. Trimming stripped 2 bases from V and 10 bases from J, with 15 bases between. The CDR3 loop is CASSYGLRSGSPLHF. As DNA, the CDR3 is TGTGCCAGCAGTTACGGTCTTAGGTCGGGGTCACCCCTCCACTTT.

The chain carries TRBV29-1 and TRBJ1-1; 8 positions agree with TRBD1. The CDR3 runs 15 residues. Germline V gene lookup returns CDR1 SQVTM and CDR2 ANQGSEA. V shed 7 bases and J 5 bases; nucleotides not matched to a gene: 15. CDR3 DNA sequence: TGCAGCGCGACAAAGCAGGGGGCCCCGCGGACTGAAGCTTTCTTT. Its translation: CSATKQGAPRTEAFF.

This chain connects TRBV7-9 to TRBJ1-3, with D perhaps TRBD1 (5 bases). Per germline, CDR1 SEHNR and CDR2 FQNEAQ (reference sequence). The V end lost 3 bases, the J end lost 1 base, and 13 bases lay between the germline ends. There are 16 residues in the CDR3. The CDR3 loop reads CASSFRQSGSGNTIYF. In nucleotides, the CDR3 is TGTGCCAGCAGCTTCCGGCAATCAGGGTCTGGAAACACCATATATTTT.

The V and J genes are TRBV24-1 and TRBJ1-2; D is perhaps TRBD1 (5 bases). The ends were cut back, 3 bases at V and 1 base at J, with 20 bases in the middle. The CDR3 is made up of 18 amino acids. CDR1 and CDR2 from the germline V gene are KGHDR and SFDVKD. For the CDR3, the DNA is TGTGCCACCAGTGATCCGCGCGCACGTGGGGGGGGTAACTATGGCTACACCTTC. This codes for CATSDPRARGGGNYGYTF.

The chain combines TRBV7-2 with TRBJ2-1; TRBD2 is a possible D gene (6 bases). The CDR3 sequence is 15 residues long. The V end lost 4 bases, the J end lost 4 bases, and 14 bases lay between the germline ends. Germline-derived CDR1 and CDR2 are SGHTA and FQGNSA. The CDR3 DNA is TGTGCCAGCAGCTCAGCTGAGGCGGGGTACAATGAGCAGTTCTTC. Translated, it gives CASSSAEAGYNEQFF.

The CDR3 sequence: CATSGGQGAYDTQYF. DNA for the CDR3: TGTGCCACCAGTGGCGGACAGGGGGCTTACGATACGCAGTATTTT. The chain couples TRBV24-1 to TRBJ2-3; 11 bases map to TRBD1. The CDR3 has 15 amino acids. The trim removed 5 bases at V and 6 bases at J, leaving 6 bases unmatched. CDR1 and CDR2 from the germline V gene are KGHDR and SFDVKD.

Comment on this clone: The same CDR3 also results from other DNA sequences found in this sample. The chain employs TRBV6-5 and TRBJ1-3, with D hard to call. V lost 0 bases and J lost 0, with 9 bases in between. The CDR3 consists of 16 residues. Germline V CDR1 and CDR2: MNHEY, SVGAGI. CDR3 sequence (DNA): TGTGCCAGCAGTTACTCGAGACAAAGCTCTGGAAACACCATATATTTT. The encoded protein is CASSYSRQSSGNTIYF.

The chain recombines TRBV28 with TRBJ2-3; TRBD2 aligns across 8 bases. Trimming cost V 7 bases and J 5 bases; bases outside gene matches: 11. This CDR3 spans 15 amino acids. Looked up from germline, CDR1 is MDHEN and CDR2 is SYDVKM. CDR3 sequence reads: CASTFGGASGDTQYF. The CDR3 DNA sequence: TGTGCCAGCACCTTCGGGGGGGCGTCGGGAGATACGCAGTATTTT.

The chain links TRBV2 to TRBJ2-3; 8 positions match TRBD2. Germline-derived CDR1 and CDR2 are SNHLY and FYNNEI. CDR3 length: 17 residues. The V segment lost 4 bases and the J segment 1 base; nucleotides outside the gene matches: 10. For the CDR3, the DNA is TGTGCCAGCAGTGCGGGGTTTTTGCGGGGGGGCACAGATACGCAGTATTTT. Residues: CASSAGFLRGGTDTQYF.

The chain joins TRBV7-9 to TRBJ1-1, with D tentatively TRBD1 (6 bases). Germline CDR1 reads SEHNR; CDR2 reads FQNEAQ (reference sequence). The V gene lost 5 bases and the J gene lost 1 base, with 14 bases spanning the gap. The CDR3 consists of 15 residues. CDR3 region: CASSPYPTGNTEAFF. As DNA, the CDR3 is TGTGCCAGCAGCCCTTACCCGACAGGGAACACTGAAGCTTTCTTT.

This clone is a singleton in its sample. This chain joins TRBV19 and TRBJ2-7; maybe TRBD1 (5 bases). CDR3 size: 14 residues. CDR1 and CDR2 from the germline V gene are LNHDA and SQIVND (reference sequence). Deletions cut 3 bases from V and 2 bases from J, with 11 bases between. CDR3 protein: CASSIRRDAYEQYF. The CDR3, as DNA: TGTGCCAGTAGTATCCGCAGGGATGCCTACGAGCAGTACTTC.

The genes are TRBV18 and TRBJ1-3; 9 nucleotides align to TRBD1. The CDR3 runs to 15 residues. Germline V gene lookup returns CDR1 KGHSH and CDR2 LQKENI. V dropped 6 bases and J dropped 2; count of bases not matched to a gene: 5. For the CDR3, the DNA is TGTGCCAGCTCGCCCAACAGGGGGCCTGGAAACACCATATATTTT. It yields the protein CASSPNRGPGNTIYF.

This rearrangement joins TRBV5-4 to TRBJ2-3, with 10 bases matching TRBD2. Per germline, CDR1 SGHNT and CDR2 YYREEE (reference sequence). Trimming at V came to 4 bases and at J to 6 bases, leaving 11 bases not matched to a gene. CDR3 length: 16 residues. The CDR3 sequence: CASSPKRSGGADTQYF. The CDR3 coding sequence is TGTGCCAGCAGCCCCAAGAGGAGCGGGGGGGCGGATACGCAGTATTTT.